Each of the 9 T cell receptor beta chains below was sequenced from the same sample in a study of blood T cells in healthy people across ages. Alongside a J-beta primer mix, a sample-barcoded 5' primer served in a second PCR lasting about 7 to 11 cycles. Each CDR3 protein gets one entry after TCRdb re-called the 5' RACE reads with MiXCR. This sample has 700,000 or so distinct CDR3 sequences, with over 40% found just once. Sample: blood. The origin of the receptors is a man older than 75 in good health.

This clonotype has just a few counts. The rearrangement links TRBV5-1 to TRBJ1-2; D remains ambiguous. Per germline, CDR1 SGHRS and CDR2 YFSETQ. The CDR3 runs to 13 residues. V was trimmed by 0 bases and J by 7 bases, leaving 10 bases between them. CDR3: CASSLEQNRGYTF. The CDR3 nucleotides read TGCGCCAGCAGCTTGGAACAAAACCGTGGCTACACCTTC.

This clonotype turned up a few times. This chain uses TRBV9 with TRBJ1-6; D is unresolved. V was shortened by 0 bases and J by 7 bases, with 11 bases between the two germline ends. Germline CDR1 is SGDLS and CDR2 is YYNGEE. The CDR3 spans 15 residues. The CDR3 loop is CASSVAFMGNSPLHF. CDR3 DNA: TGTGCCAGCAGCGTAGCATTTATGGGGAATTCACCCCTCCACTTT.

V usage is TRBV5-1 and J usage is TRBJ2-3; D gene uncertain. Germline V gene sequence: CDR1 SGHRS, CDR2 YFSETQ. The CDR3 is 13 amino acids. V lost 2 bases and J lost 4, with 8 bases in between. The CDR3 spells CASSLKGPDTQYF. The DNA for the CDR3 is TGCGCCAGCAGCTTAAAGGGTCCAGATACGCAGTATTTT. The full variable domain, in which reference TRBV5-1 and TRBJ2-3 provide the parts outside the CDR3, is KAGVTQTPRYLIKTRGQQVTLSCSPISGHRSVSWYQQTPGQGLQFLFEYFSETQRNKGNFPGRFSGRQFSNSRSEMNVSTLELGDSALYLCASSLKGPDTQYFGPGTRLTVL.

The chain carries TRBV5-1 and TRBJ1-5; 9 bases align to TRBD1. Germline trimming cut 4 bases from V and 3 bases from J; bases unmatched to any gene: 11. From germline, CDR1 is SGHRS and CDR2 YFSETQ. This CDR3 spans 17 amino acids. The chain's CDR3 is CASSPSPGTGNNQPQHF. The CDR3 DNA follows: TGCGCCAGCAGCCCAAGTCCCGGGACAGGGAACAATCAGCCCCAGCATTTT.

The J gene is TRBJ2-1, the V gene TRBV20-1; no reliable D call. CDR3 size: 12 residues. Germline values: CDR1 DFQATT, CDR2 SNEGSKA (reference sequence). The ends were cut back, 1 base at V and 6 bases at J, with 7 bases in the middle. CDR3 loop: CSARVVSNEQFF. CDR3 nucleotide sequence: TGCAGTGCTAGAGTCGTCAGCAATGAGCAGTTCTTC.

This clonotype was observed a handful of times. At one end the junction does not follow the germline gene, possibly because of a read error. The rearrangement uses TRBV28 and TRBJ2-7, with 10 bases that match TRBD1. The germline gives CDR1 MDHEN, CDR2 SYDVKM. The CDR3 covers 13 residues. CDR3 nucleotide sequence: TGTGCCAGCAGGACAGGGGGCTCCCACGAGCAGTACTTC. Its protein product is CASRTGGSHEQYF. The full variable domain, its missing parts supplied by reference TRBV28 and TRBJ2-7, is DVKVTQSSRYLVKRTGEKVFLECVQDMDHENMFWYRQDPGLGLRLIYFSYDVKMKEKGDIPEGYSVSREKKERFSLILESASTNQTSMYLCASRTGGSHEQYFGPGTRLTVT.

The V call is TRBV2, the J call TRBJ2-1, with 7 positions matching TRBD1. CDR1 SNHLY and CDR2 FYNNEI come from the germline V gene. The CDR3 contains 14 residues. Unmatched junction bases numbered 2, after V lost 6 bases and J lost 0 bases. The CDR3 is CASSDRDSYNEQFF. As DNA, the CDR3 is TGTGCCAGCAGCGACAGGGACTCCTACAATGAGCAGTTCTTC.

The chain uses TRBV3-1 and TRBJ2-3; 8 bases align to TRBD2. Germline loops: CDR1 LGHDT, CDR2 YNNKEL (reference sequence). The J segment lost 0 bases and the V segment lost 6 bases, leaving 14 bases of the junction unmatched. This CDR3 spans 18 amino acids. CDR3 coding DNA: TGTGCCAGCAGTCTCTTCCCGCCAGGCGGGGGGAGCACAGATACGCAGTATTTT. It translates to CASSLFPPGGGSTDTQYF.

The J gene is TRBJ2-1, the V gene TRBV7-8; D unresolved. This CDR3 is built from 15 residues. Germline loops: CDR1 SGHVS, CDR2 FQNEAQ. V dropped 0 bases and J dropped 0 bases, with 6 bases sitting between them. For the CDR3, the DNA is TGTGCCAGCAGCTTAGCGGAATTCTCCTACAATGAGCAGTTCTTC. Translating gives CASSLAEFSYNEQFF.